This T cell receptor beta chain is from a study of T cells in Graves' hyperthyroidism and ophthalmopathy. Researchers amplified the TCR beta CDR3 regions from RNA transcripts. Primed by the HTBI set, a first-round RT-PCR was run on the TCR CDR3. TCRdb re-derived calls from the multiplex PCR reads in MiXCR, one entry per CDR3 protein. The sample gives about half a million distinct CDR3 sequences, roughly a sixth of which show up once; 25% to 30% is in the top ten. On this clonotype itself: What it recognizes is unknown.

The study's findings and limits: Among thyroid clonotypes expanded above 0.001, most also appeared in blood. Progression to ophthalmopathy was predicted a median of 6.5 months early.

The sample was blood. This TCR was sampled from a woman in her 30s with Graves' ophthalmopathy.

The CDR3 loop reads CASSFHTGLAGANNYEQYF. Written as DNA, the CDR3 is TGTGCCAGCAGCTTCCATACCGGACTAGCGGGAGCGAACAACTACGAGCAGTACTTC. The chain employs TRBV7-2 and TRBJ2-7, with 13 bases that match TRBD2. This CDR3 spans 19 amino acids. CDR1 is SGHTA and CDR2 is FQGNSA in the germline V gene. V lost 3 bases and J lost 3; bases outside the gene matches: 14. The variable domain in full, with the rest retrieved from reference TRBV7-2 and TRBJ2-7, is GAGVSQSPSNKVTEKGKDVELRCDPISGHTALYWYRQSLGQGLEFLIYFQGNSAPDKSGLPSDRFSAERTGGSVSTLTIQRTQQEDSAVYLCASSFHTGLAGANNYEQYFGPGTRLTVT.